Below, 19 T cell receptor beta chains from the same sample are listed, as sequenced in a study of blood T cell repertoires in COVID-19. Some clones are missing from TCRdb's copy, which holds only in-frame ones; the method was immunoSEQ multiplex PCR. There are some 210,000 clones in the sample; around four fifths occur only once, and less than 3% lies in the top ten. The source material was peripheral blood. These TCRs come from a man aged 50 to 59 with active or convalescent COVID-19.

V and J are TRBV9 and TRBJ2-1; D perhaps matches TRBD2 (6 bases). The CDR3 spans 15 residues. Germline V gene lookup returns CDR1 SGDLS and CDR2 YYNGEE. V lost 4 bases, J lost 4 bases, and 15 bases lay in between. This chain's CDR3 is CASSPRTTIYNEQFF. As DNA, the CDR3 is TGTGCCAGCAGCCCGCGGACTACTATTTACAATGAGCAGTTCTTC. The full variable domain, with the rest looked up from reference TRBV9 and TRBJ2-1, is DSGVTQTPKHLITATGQRVTLRCSPRSGDLSVYWYQQSLDQGLQFLIQYYNGEERAKGNILERFSAQQFPDLHSELNLSSLELGDSALYFCASSPRTTIYNEQFFGPGTRLTVL.

The V and J genes are TRBV7-3 and TRBJ2-5; D unclear. V gave up 5 bases and J gave up 5 bases, with 15 bases separating them. Germline V CDR1 and CDR2: SGHTA, FQGTGA. CDR3 length: 14 amino acids. CDR3 DNA: TGTGCCAGCAGCCGTTTCGGAGAACGTGAGACCCAGTACTTC. Its translation: CASSRFGERETQYF.

The V call is TRBV19, the J call TRBJ2-7; 7 nucleotides agree with TRBD1. The CDR3 contains 14 residues. Germline-derived CDR1 and CDR2 are LNHDA and SQIVND (reference sequence). V dropped 3 bases and J dropped 2; count of bases not matched to a gene: 4. DNA of the CDR3: TGTGCCAGTAGTATCACAGGGGAACCCTACGAGCAGTACTTC. Its protein is CASSITGEPYEQYF.

The chain combines TRBV5-5 with TRBJ2-3; D possibly corresponds to TRBD2 (5 bases). Trimming stripped 1 base from V and 2 bases from J, with 8 bases between. CDR3 length: 14 residues. The germline V gene encodes CDR1 SGHKS and CDR2 YYEKEE (reference sequence). In DNA, the CDR3 is TGTGCCAGCAGCTTGAGAGGGTCCACAGATACGCAGTATTTT. Translating it yields CASSLRGSTDTQYF.

The rearrangement links TRBV18 to TRBJ1-1; D is unresolved. Trimming shortened V by 3 bases and J by 7 bases, and 15 bases separated the two germline ends. CDR1 is KGHSH and CDR2 is LQKENI in the germline V gene. CDR3 length: 14 residues. This CDR3 reads CASSPGVPGYEAFF. The CDR3 DNA reads TGTGCCAGCTCACCTGGGGTTCCGGGATATGAAGCTTTCTTT.

The chain employs TRBV6-5 and TRBJ1-4; 7 nucleotides match TRBD1. In germline, CDR1 is MNHEY, CDR2 SVGAGI. V lost 6 bases, J lost 3 bases, and 7 bases stayed unmatched. The CDR3 loop spans 15 amino acids. In DNA form, the CDR3 reads TGTGCCAGCAGACCCTCCGGGACAGCTAATGAAAAACTGTTTTTT. Residues: CASRPSGTANEKLFF.

This chain links TRBV7-9 with TRBJ1-4, with D perhaps TRBD1 (5 bases). This CDR3 has 17 amino acids. CDR1 is SEHNR and CDR2 is FQNEAQ in the germline V gene (reference sequence). V lost 3 bases to trimming and J lost 0 bases, with 14 bases between them. CDR3 amino acids: CASSFSTATATNEKLFF. The CDR3 DNA follows: TGTGCCAGCAGCTTCTCGACAGCCACAGCAACTAATGAAAAACTGTTTTTT.

In regard to this clone: This specimen includes other DNA sequences encoding the same CDR3. This chain's CDR3 is CASSLAGGSGYEQYF. The CDR3, as DNA: TGCGCCAGCAGCTTGGCCGGGGGGAGTGGGTACGAGCAGTACTTC. The rearrangement uses TRBV5-1 and TRBJ2-7; the match to TRBD2 covers 7 bases. CDR1 and CDR2 from the germline V gene are SGHRS and YFSETQ. The J segment lost 4 bases and the V segment lost 0 bases, leaving 7 bases of the junction unmatched. CDR3 length equals 15 residues. Full variable domain (outside the CDR3, taken from reference TRBV5-1 and TRBJ2-7): KAGVTQTPRYLIKTRGQQVTLSCSPISGHRSVSWYQQTPGQGLQFLFEYFSETQRNKGNFPGRFSGRQFSNSRSEMNVSTLELGDSALYLCASSLAGGSGYEQYFGPGTRLTVT.

The genes are TRBV7-9 and TRBJ2-2; D might be TRBD1 (5 bases). Germline CDR1 is SEHNR and CDR2 is FQNEAQ (reference sequence). Trimming took 1 base from V and 1 from J, leaving 7 bases between them. The CDR3 has 15 amino acids. CDR3 coding DNA: TGTGCCAGCAGCTTAGGGCAGGGGAACACCGGGGAGCTGTTTTTT. This sequence encodes CASSLGQGNTGELFF.

This clone appeared once. The chain has TRBV19 and TRBJ2-2; 7 bases agree with TRBD1. Germline V gene data show CDR1 as LNHDA and CDR2 as SQIVND (reference sequence). With V trimmed by 6 bases and J by 6 bases, 7 bases remained unmatched. CDR3 length equals 14 residues. Here the CDR3 DNA reads TGTGCCAGTAGCAACAGGGGCTTAGCCGGGGAGCTGTTTTTT. This sequence encodes CASSNRGLAGELFF.

The chain couples TRBV6-5 to TRBJ2-5, with 8 bases aligning to TRBD1. Trimming at V came to 5 bases and at J to 1 base, leaving 3 bases not matched to a gene. Germline CDR1 is MNHEY and CDR2 is SVGAGI. The CDR3 consists of 14 residues. This chain's CDR3 is CASSNRGFQETQYF. CDR3 sequence (DNA): TGTGCCAGCAGTAACAGGGGGTTCCAAGAGACCCAGTACTTC.

V usage is TRBV14 and J usage is TRBJ2-7; 11 bases match TRBD1. Unmatched junction bases numbered 6, after V lost 6 bases and J lost 2 bases. Germline V gene sequence: CDR1 SGHDN, CDR2 FVKESK. The CDR3 contains 15 residues. CDR3 sequence reads: CASRQTGQGAYEQYF. In DNA form, the CDR3 reads TGTGCCAGCAGGCAAACGGGACAGGGGGCCTACGAGCAGTACTTC. Supplemented by reference TRBV14 and TRBJ2-7, the full variable domain reads EAGVTQFPSHSVIEKGQTVTLRCDPISGHDNLYWYRRVMGKEIKFLLHFVKESKQDESGMPNNRFLAERTGGTYSTLKVQPAELEDSGVYFCASRQTGQGAYEQYFGPGTRLTVT.

V usage is TRBV24-1 and J usage is TRBJ2-7; TRBD1 matches 8 bases. CDR3 length equals 15 residues. Germline V gene sequence: CDR1 KGHDR, CDR2 SFDVKD. With V trimmed by 3 bases and J by 6 bases, 9 bases remained unmatched. The CDR3 protein is CATSDTRTGFAEQYF. CDR3 DNA: TGTGCCACCAGTGATACCCGGACAGGGTTCGCCGAGCAGTACTTC.

This chain links TRBV6-5 with TRBJ1-4; tentatively, D is TRBD1 (5 bases). Germline lookup yields CDR1 MNHEY and CDR2 SVGAGI. The CDR3 is 15 residues long. With 0 bases removed from V and 7 bases from J, the gap between germline ends came to 12 bases. The CDR3 sequence: CASSYSLGRGEKLFF. In nucleotides, the CDR3 is TGTGCCAGCAGTTACTCACTGGGAAGGGGTGAAAAACTGTTTTTT.

This chain connects TRBV27 to TRBJ2-7; 14 nucleotides match TRBD2. The germline gives CDR1 MNHEY, CDR2 SMNVEV (reference sequence). V trimming: 8 bases; J trimming: 5 bases; junction bases outside the gene matches: 11. The CDR3 has 16 amino acids. CDR3 in amino acids: CASSSGLAGGRHEQYF. The CDR3, as DNA: TGTGCCAGCTCCTCCGGACTAGCGGGAGGTAGGCACGAGCAGTACTTC.

This clone was recorded only once. The chain carries TRBV28 and TRBJ2-7, with 7 bases fitting TRBD1. The CDR3 contains 13 residues. Germline V CDR1 and CDR2: MDHEN, SYDVKM. With V trimmed by 5 bases and J by 4 bases, 5 bases remained unmatched. In DNA form, the CDR3 reads TGTGCCAGCAGTCCGACAGGGTTATACGAGCAGTACTTC. As protein: CASSPTGLYEQYF.

The chain combines TRBV9 with TRBJ1-1; 11 bases align to TRBD1. J gave up 5 bases and V 0 bases, and 12 bases lay outside the gene matches. The CDR3 consists of 18 residues. The germline V gene has CDR1 SGDLS and CDR2 YYNGEE. CDR3 nucleotide sequence: TGTGCCAGCAGCGTAGCTGGGACAGGGGGTTGGGGGAGTACTGAAGCTTTCTTT. The encoded protein is CASSVAGTGGWGSTEAFF.

V usage is TRBV2 and J usage is TRBJ1-2; maybe TRBD1 (6 bases). V shed 6 bases and J shed 10 bases, with 24 bases lying between them. The CDR3 sequence is 15 residues long. The germline V gene encodes CDR1 SNHLY and CDR2 FYNNEI. In DNA, the CDR3 is TGTGCCAGCAGCGATTCGTCCGACAGGCCCCTTGACTACACCTTC. This translates into CASSDSSDRPLDYTF.

This chain joins TRBV6-1 and TRBJ2-7, with 9 nucleotides matching TRBD2. Germline V lookup: CDR1 MNHNS, CDR2 SASEGT. The trim removed 2 bases at V and 3 bases at J, leaving 8 bases unmatched. The CDR3 contains 16 residues. CDR3 coding DNA: TGTGCCAGCAGTGAAAATTTAGTAGCGGGGGACTACGAGCAGTACTTC. Residues: CASSENLVAGDYEQYF.